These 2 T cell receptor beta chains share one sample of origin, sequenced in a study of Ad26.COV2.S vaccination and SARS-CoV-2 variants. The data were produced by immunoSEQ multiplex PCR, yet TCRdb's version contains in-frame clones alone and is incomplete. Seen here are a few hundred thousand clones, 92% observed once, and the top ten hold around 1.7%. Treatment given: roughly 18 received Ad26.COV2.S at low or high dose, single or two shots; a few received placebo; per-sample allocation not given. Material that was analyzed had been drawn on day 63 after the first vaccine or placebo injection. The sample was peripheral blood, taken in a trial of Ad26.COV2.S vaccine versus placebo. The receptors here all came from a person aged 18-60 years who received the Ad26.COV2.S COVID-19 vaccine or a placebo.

Written as DNA, the CDR3 is TGTGCCAGTAGTATAACGGGGGGGCCCGGAGATACGCAGTATTTT. Its protein is CASSITGGPGDTQYF. The chain is built from TRBV19 and TRBJ2-3; 8 bases align to TRBD2. V was pared by 2 bases and J by 5 bases, with 6 bases of the junction left unmatched. CDR1 is LNHDA, CDR2 SQIVND, per germline (reference sequence). This CDR3 contains 15 residues.

CDR3 coding DNA: TGCGCCAGCAGCCAAGTCGGACAGGGTAACTATGGCTACACCTTC. This encodes CASSQVGQGNYGYTF. The J gene is TRBJ1-2, the V gene TRBV4-1; 8 nucleotides match TRBD1. The germline V gene encodes CDR1 MGHRA and CDR2 YSYEKL. The CDR3 consists of 15 residues. With V trimmed by 1 base and J by 1 base, 2 bases remained unmatched.